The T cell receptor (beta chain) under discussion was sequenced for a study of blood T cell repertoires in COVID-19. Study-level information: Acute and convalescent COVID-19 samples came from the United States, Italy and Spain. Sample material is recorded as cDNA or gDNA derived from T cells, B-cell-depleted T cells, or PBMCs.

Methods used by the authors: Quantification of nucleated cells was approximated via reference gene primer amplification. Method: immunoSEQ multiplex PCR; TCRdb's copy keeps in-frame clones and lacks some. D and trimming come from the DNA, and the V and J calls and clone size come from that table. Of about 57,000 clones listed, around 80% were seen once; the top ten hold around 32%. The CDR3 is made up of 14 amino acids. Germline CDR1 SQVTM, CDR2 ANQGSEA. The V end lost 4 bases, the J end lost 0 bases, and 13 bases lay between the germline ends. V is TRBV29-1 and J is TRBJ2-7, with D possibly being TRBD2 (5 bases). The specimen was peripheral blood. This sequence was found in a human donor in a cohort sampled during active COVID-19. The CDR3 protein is CSVALSRGSYEQYF. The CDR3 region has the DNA TGCAGCGTTGCCCTGTCTCGGGGCTCCTACGAGCAGTACTTC.